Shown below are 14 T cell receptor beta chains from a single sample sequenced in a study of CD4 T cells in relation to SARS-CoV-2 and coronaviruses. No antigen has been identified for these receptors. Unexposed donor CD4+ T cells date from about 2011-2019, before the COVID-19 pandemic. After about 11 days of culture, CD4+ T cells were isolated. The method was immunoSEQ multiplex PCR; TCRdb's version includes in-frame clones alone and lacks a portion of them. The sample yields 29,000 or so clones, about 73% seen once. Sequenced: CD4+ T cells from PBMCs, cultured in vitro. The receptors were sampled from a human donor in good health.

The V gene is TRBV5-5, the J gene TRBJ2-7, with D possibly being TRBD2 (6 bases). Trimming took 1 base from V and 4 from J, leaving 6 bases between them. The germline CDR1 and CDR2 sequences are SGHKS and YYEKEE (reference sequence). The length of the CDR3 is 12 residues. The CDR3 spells CASSLRGYEQYF. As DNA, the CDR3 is TGTGCCAGCAGCTTGCGGGGGTACGAGCAGTACTTC.

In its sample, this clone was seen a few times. CDR3 DNA sequence: TGTGCCAGCAGTCCCCATGGTGGGGGGGGCAGTCAGCCCCAGCATTTT. Protein sequence: CASSPHGGGGSQPQHF. The V call is TRBV25-1, the J call TRBJ1-5; possibly TRBD1 for D (6 bases). The CDR3 consists of 16 residues. With 5 bases removed from V and 6 bases from J, the gap between germline ends came to 20 bases. Germline CDR1 and CDR2: MGHDK and SYGVNS.

The CDR3 loop reads CASSGASGSRRETQYF. CDR3 bases: TGTGCCAGCAGTGGGGCTAGCGGGAGTAGGAGGGAGACCCAGTACTTC. The rearrangement links TRBV7-2 to TRBJ2-5, with TRBD2 matching 10 bases. V was pared by 6 bases and J by 5 bases, with 12 bases of the junction left unmatched. The CDR3 totals 16 residues. Germline V CDR1 and CDR2: SGHTA, FQGNSA.

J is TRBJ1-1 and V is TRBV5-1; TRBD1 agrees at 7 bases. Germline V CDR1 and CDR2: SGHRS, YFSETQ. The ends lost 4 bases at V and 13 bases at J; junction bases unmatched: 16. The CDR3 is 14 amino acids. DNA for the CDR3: TGCGCCAGCAGCAGGACATCGGGGACAGCAGTTGTTTTCTTT. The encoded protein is CASSRTSGTAVVFF.

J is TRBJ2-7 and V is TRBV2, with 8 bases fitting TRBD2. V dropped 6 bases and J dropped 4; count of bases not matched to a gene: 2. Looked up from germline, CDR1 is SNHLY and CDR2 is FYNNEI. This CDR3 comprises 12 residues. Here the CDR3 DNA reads TGTGCCAGCAGCGCTAGCGGGTACGAGCAGTACTTC. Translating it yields CASSASGYEQYF.

CDR3 nucleotides: TGCAGCGTTGAACCGGGGAATGGAAACACCATATATTTT. Its protein product is CSVEPGNGNTIYF. This chain joins TRBV29-1 and TRBJ1-3; D gene unclear. The CDR3 loop spans 13 amino acids. CDR1 and CDR2 (germline): SQVTM, ANQGSEA. Trimming removed 2 bases at V and 3 bases at J, with 8 bases between.

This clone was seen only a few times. The CDR3 DNA sequence: TGTGCCAGCAGTCCTAGGGTTGGGGGAACCTACAATGAGCAGTTCTTC. Amino acid sequence: CASSPRVGGTYNEQFF. The rearrangement uses TRBV7-9 and TRBJ2-1, with D perhaps given as TRBD1 or TRBD2 (5 bases each). Germline V gene lookup returns CDR1 SEHNR and CDR2 FQNEAQ (reference sequence). This CDR3 contains 16 residues. Trimming took 6 bases from V and 2 from J, leaving 17 bases between them.

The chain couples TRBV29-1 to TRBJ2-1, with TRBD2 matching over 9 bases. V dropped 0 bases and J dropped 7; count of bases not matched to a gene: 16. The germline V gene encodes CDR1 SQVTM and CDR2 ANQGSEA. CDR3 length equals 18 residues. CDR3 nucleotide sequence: TGCAGCGTTGAAGAAGTGGGCTTTGGCGGGAGGGCCGTAAATGAGCAGTTCTTC. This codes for CSVEEVGFGGRAVNEQFF.

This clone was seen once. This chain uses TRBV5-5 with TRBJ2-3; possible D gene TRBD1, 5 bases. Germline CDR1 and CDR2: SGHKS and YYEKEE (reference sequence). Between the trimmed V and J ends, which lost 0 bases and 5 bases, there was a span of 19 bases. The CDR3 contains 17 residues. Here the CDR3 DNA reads TGTGCCAGCAGCTTGGCTACCCAGGGTGCTCGGGTAGATACGCAGTATTTT. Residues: CASSLATQGARVDTQYF.

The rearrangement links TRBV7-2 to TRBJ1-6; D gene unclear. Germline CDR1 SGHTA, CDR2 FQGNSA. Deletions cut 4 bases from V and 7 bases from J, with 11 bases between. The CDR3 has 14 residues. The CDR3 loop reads CASSSAGRNSPLHF. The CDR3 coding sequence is TGTGCCAGCAGCTCGGCAGGCCGAAATTCACCCCTCCACTTT.

CDR3 in amino acids: CASSRQQEEQYF. The CDR3 DNA is TGTGCCAGCAGCCGACAGCAGGAAGAGCAGTACTTC. The chain couples TRBV6-1 to TRBJ2-7; a possible D gene is TRBD1 (5 bases). Germline assignment: CDR1 MNHNS and CDR2 SASEGT. The CDR3 consists of 12 residues. Trimming pared 6 bases from V and 7 bases from J, leaving 13 bases between.

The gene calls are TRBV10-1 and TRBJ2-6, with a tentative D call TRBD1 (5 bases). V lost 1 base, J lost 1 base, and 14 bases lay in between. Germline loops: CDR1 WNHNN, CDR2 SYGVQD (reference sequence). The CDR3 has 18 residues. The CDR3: CASSELQVASSGANVLTF. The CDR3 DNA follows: TGCGCCAGCAGTGAGTTACAGGTTGCCTCTTCTGGGGCCAACGTCCTGACTTTC.

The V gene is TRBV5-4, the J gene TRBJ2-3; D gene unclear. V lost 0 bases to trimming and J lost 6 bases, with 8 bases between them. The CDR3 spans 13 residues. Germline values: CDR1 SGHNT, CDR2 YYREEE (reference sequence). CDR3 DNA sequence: TGTGCCAGCAGCTTGGCTTCTATTGATACGCAGTATTTT. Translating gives CASSLASIDTQYF.

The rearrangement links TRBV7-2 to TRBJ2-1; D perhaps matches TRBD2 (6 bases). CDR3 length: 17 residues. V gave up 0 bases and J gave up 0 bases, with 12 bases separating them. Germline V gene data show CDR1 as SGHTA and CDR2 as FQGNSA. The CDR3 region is CASSLAFEGGSYNEQFF. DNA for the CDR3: TGTGCCAGCAGCTTAGCGTTTGAGGGAGGCTCCTACAATGAGCAGTTCTTC.